Presented here are 32 T cell receptor beta chains from one specimen sequenced in a study of control samples from healthy donors and cancer patients. Here immunoSEQ multiplex PCR was the method, and the copy in TCRdb shows in-frame clones only, minus some. The sample includes around 230,000 clones, around 94% of them seen just once. The sequenced sample was blood. The receptors derive from a middle-aged man in good health.

V usage is TRBV7-9 and J usage is TRBJ1-3; 8 positions match TRBD1. The CDR3 totals 15 residues. V lost 5 bases to trimming and J lost 4 bases; unmatched junction nucleotides: 7. CDR1 SEHNR and CDR2 FQNEAQ come from the germline V gene (reference sequence). The CDR3 region is CASSPDRGLGNTIYF. The DNA of the CDR3 is TGTGCCAGCAGCCCCGACAGGGGATTAGGAAACACCATATATTTT. Full variable domain (rest looked up from reference TRBV7-9 and TRBJ1-3): DTGVSQNPRHKITKRGQNVTFRCDPISEHNRLYWYRQTLGQGPEFLTYFQNEAQLEKSRLLSDRFSAERPKGSFSTLEIQRTEQGDSAMYLCASSPDRGLGNTIYFGEGSWLTVV.

As DNA, the CDR3 is TGCGCCAGCAGCCAAGATAAGGGTTGGAAACTGTTTTTT. The encoded protein is CASSQDKGWKLFF. This chain uses TRBV4-1 with TRBJ1-4; D gene unclear. Trimming removed 0 bases at V and 11 bases at J, with 10 bases between. The CDR3 contains 13 residues. CDR1 MGHRA and CDR2 YSYEKL come from the germline V gene.

The gene calls are TRBV5-1 and TRBJ1-5; perhaps TRBD1 as D (6 bases). V was shortened by 0 bases and J by 7 bases, with 14 bases between the two germline ends. CDR3 size: 15 residues. Germline CDR1 SGHRS, CDR2 YFSETQ. CDR3: CASSLDPGAGQPQHF. The DNA for the CDR3 is TGCGCCAGCAGCTTGGATCCGGGGGCGGGACAGCCCCAGCATTTT.

The V call is TRBV6-5, the J call TRBJ1-2, with D maybe TRBD1 (6 bases). Trimming took 4 bases from V and 4 from J, leaving 16 bases between them. The germline V gene encodes CDR1 MNHEY and CDR2 SVGAGI. The length of the CDR3 is 15 residues. Written as DNA, the CDR3 is TGTGCCAGCAGTTCTACGGGGGAGGGGGTCTATGGCTACACCTTC. Its translation is CASSSTGEGVYGYTF.

Turning to this clone: No DNA is shown, since the ends of the CDR3 on it are uncertain; the CDR3 is the one TCRdb lists. The chain joins TRBV5-5 to TRBJ2-3. The CDR3 length equals 14 residues, ends included. CDR1 SGHKS and CDR2 YYEKEE come from the germline V gene (reference sequence). CDR3 loop: CASSPFGAGDTQYF.

This clone was picked up one time. This chain joins TRBV6-1 and TRBJ1-2; D is unclear. V was trimmed by 4 bases and J by 4 bases, leaving 19 bases between them. The germline V gene encodes CDR1 MNHNS and CDR2 SASEGT. CDR3 length: 16 amino acids. The CDR3 DNA reads TGTGCCAGCAGTGGTCAGGACGGCCGGGTTAGCTATGGCTACACCTTC. As protein: CASSGQDGRVSYGYTF.

DNA for the CDR3: TGTGCCAGCAGTTACCACGGGGCGAGGGACAATCAGCCCCAGCATTTT. Translating it yields CASSYHGARDNQPQHF. The chain employs TRBV6-6 and TRBJ1-5; D possibly corresponds to TRBD1 (5 bases). Trimming removed 2 bases from V and 3 bases from J, with 14 bases in between. CDR3 length equals 16 residues. Germline V gives CDR1 MNHNY, CDR2 SVGAGI (reference sequence).

V and J are TRBV19 and TRBJ1-2; 12 positions agree with TRBD1. The CDR3 runs to 13 residues. The V gene end was trimmed by 3 bases and the J gene end by 8 bases; junction bases not matched to a gene: 1. Germline CDR1 reads LNHDA; CDR2 reads SQIVND (reference sequence). Here the CDR3 DNA reads TGTGCCAGTAGTATTGGGACAGGGGGCGGCTACACCTTC. The encoded protein is CASSIGTGGGYTF.

This sequence joins TRBV6-2 or TRBV6-3 and TRBJ2-7; D may be TRBD2 (6 bases). The ends were cut back, 2 bases at V and 1 base at J, with 12 bases in the middle. This CDR3 comprises 15 residues. Germline loops: CDR1 MNHEY, CDR2 SVGEGT. CDR3 protein: CASSYRGGPSYEQYF. The DNA of the CDR3 is TGTGCCAGCAGTTACAGGGGAGGACCTTCCTACGAGCAGTACTTC.

The rearrangement joins TRBV5-1 to TRBJ2-2, with 7 bases lining up with TRBD2. V lost 8 bases, J lost 0 bases, and 10 bases stayed unmatched. The germline V gene encodes CDR1 SGHRS and CDR2 YFSETQ. This CDR3 is 16 amino acids long. The CDR3 nucleotides are TGCGCCAGTCGAACAAGCGGGGACCCGAACACCGGGGAGCTGTTTTTT. This gives the protein CASRTSGDPNTGELFF.

V usage is TRBV2 and J usage is TRBJ1-1; 8 bases agree with TRBD1. Germline CDR1 SNHLY, CDR2 FYNNEI. V lost 7 bases and J lost 1; bases outside the gene matches: 5. This CDR3 spans 14 amino acids. CDR3 amino acids: CASTLGQGNTEAFF. As DNA, the CDR3 is TGTGCCAGCACCTTAGGACAGGGGAACACTGAAGCTTTCTTT.

The rearrangement links TRBV5-4 to TRBJ2-7, with D uncertain. CDR3 length: 13 residues. V lost 2 bases and J lost 3, with 9 bases in between. Per the germline V gene, CDR1 is SGHNT and CDR2 is YYREEE (reference sequence). The CDR3 sequence: CASSFESFYEQYF. CDR3 DNA: TGTGCCAGCAGCTTTGAAAGCTTCTACGAGCAGTACTTC.

The chain joins TRBV6-6 to TRBJ1-3; 8 positions match TRBD1. The CDR3 length is 15 residues. Germline V gives CDR1 MNHNY, CDR2 SVGAGI (reference sequence). The V and J ends lost 8 bases and 1 base, in that order; junction bases with no gene match: 7. CDR3 residues: CASSGQGRSGNTIYF. CDR3 bases: TGTGCCAGCTCTGGACAGGGACGATCTGGAAACACCATATATTTT.

This sequence joins TRBV6-5 and TRBJ2-7, with 8 nucleotides matching TRBD1. The CDR3 is 14 residues long. V dropped 4 bases and J dropped 2; count of bases not matched to a gene: 4. Germline V gene lookup returns CDR1 MNHEY and CDR2 SVGAGI. In DNA, the CDR3 is TGTGCCAGCAGTTTCCGGGACAGGCCCTACGAGCAGTACGTC. It yields the protein CASSFRDRPYEQYV.

The J gene is TRBJ1-1, the V gene TRBV28; D possibly corresponds to TRBD1 (5 bases). Trimming shortened V by 9 bases and J by 5 bases, and 16 bases separated the two germline ends. The CDR3 length is 13 residues. The V gene's germline CDR1 is MDHEN and CDR2 SYDVKM. The DNA of the CDR3 is TGTGCCAGTCACGGCGGGGCTAAAACTGAAGCTTTCTTT. Encoded protein: CASHGGAKTEAFF.

This sequence joins TRBV3-1 (or the pseudogene TRBV3-2) and TRBJ1-2, with unresolved D. From germline, CDR1 is LGHDT and CDR2 YNNKEL (reference sequence). Trimming took off 0 bases at V and 1 base at J, with 6 bases between the two ends. This CDR3 contains 14 residues. CDR3 coding DNA: TGTGCCAGCAGCCAAGATTCGAATAACTATGGCTACACCTTC. As protein: CASSQDSNNYGYTF.

V gene TRBV3-1 (or the pseudogene TRBV3-2) combines with J gene TRBJ2-1, with D perhaps matching TRBD1 or TRBD2 (6 bases each). Germline CDR1 and CDR2: LGHDT and YNNKEL (reference sequence). This CDR3 is 15 amino acids long. V lost 3 bases and J lost 4, with 13 bases in between. The CDR3 reads CASSQFGGGYNEQFF. The CDR3 DNA sequence: TGTGCCAGCAGCCAGTTCGGGGGCGGGTACAATGAGCAGTTCTTC.

This rearrangement joins TRBV7-9 to TRBJ1-4; a possible D gene is TRBD1 (6 bases). The V gene lost 5 bases and the J gene lost 8 bases, with 15 bases spanning the gap. The CDR3 spans 14 residues. The germline CDR1 and CDR2 sequences are SEHNR and FQNEAQ (reference sequence). CDR3 residues: CASSVQQGVEKLFF. The CDR3, as DNA: TGTGCCAGCAGCGTACAACAGGGTGTCGAAAAACTGTTTTTT.

This chain links TRBV19 with TRBJ1-5; D is unclear. CDR3 size: 14 residues. The germline V and J ends were trimmed by 10 bases and 2 bases, with 15 bases remaining between them. Looked up from germline, CDR1 is LNHDA and CDR2 is SQIVND (reference sequence). This CDR3 reads CATSGEVGNQPQHF. The CDR3 nucleotides are TGTGCCACCTCCGGGGAAGTCGGCAATCAGCCCCAGCATTTT.

The J gene is TRBJ1-6, the V gene TRBV6-2 or TRBV6-3, with TRBD1 matching over 7 bases. V gave up 4 bases and J gave up 8 bases; unmatched junction bases: 5. This CDR3 comprises 14 residues. Germline-derived CDR1 and CDR2 are MNHEY and SVGEGT. CDR3 residues: CASSSPTGYSPLHF. CDR3 nucleotide sequence: TGTGCCAGCAGTTCCCCGACAGGGTATTCACCCCTCCACTTT.

The sample holds one count of this clone. This sequence joins TRBV7-2 and TRBJ1-1; 10 nucleotides agree with TRBD1. Losses at the gene ends were 6 bases for V and 3 bases for J; bases not matched to a gene: 4. The CDR3 sequence is 14 residues long. Per the germline V gene, CDR1 is SGHTA and CDR2 is FQGNSA. CDR3 nucleotide sequence: TGTGCCAGCAGGGGACAGGGGATGGACACTGAAGCTTTCTTT. It is translated as CASRGQGMDTEAFF. The whole variable domain, filled in from reference TRBV7-2 and TRBJ1-1, reads GAGVSQSPSNKVTEKGKDVELRCDPISGHTALYWYRQSLGQGLEFLIYFQGNSAPDKSGLPSDRFSAERTGGSVSTLTIQRTQQEDSAVYLCASRGQGMDTEAFFGQGTRLTVV.

This clone was seen once. CDR3 in amino acids: CASSFTSGGAETQYF. In DNA form, the CDR3 reads TGCGCCAGCAGCTTTACTAGCGGGGGTGCGGAGACCCAGTACTTC. The chain is built from TRBV5-1 and TRBJ2-5, with 11 bases that match TRBD2. Germline trimming cut 2 bases from V and 5 bases from J; bases unmatched to any gene: 5. CDR3 length: 15 amino acids. CDR1 and CDR2 (germline): SGHRS, YFSETQ.

The V and J genes are TRBV3-1 (or the pseudogene TRBV3-2) and TRBJ2-5, with D perhaps being TRBD1 or TRBD2 (5 bases each). The CDR3 is made up of 14 amino acids. V lost 5 bases and J lost 3, with 13 bases in between. Looked up from germline, CDR1 is LGHDT and CDR2 is YNNKEL (reference sequence). The CDR3: CASSGRGTEETQYF. CDR3 DNA sequence: TGTGCCAGCAGCGGACGGGGCACCGAAGAGACCCAGTACTTC.

The rearrangement links TRBV6-5 to TRBJ2-7; 10 bases are a match to TRBD2. The junction had 6 bases not matched to a gene; V was cut back by 5 bases and J by 2 bases. The CDR3 is 15 residues long. Per the germline V gene, CDR1 is MNHEY and CDR2 is SVGAGI. CDR3 protein: CASSPERGGAYEQYV. CDR3 DNA sequence: TGTGCCAGCAGTCCGGAGCGGGGGGGTGCCTACGAGCAGTACGTC.

This chain connects TRBV10-3 to TRBJ1-1; D is unresolved. V gave up 6 bases and J gave up 0 bases, with 23 bases separating them. Germline CDR1 is ENHRY and CDR2 is SYGVKD. The CDR3 loop spans 18 amino acids. CDR3 bases: TGTGCCATCAGCGTAACGGAAGGCAGGCTAGGAATGAACACTGAAGCTTTCTTT. Translation: CAISVTEGRLGMNTEAFF.

The CDR3 DNA reads as TGTGCCAGCAGCAAAGAATCAGGACTGCGAAACACTGAAGCTTTCTTT. It encodes CASSKESGLRNTEAFF. The chain couples TRBV21-1 to TRBJ1-1. TRBV21-1 is an annotated pseudogene. The CDR3 consists of 16 residues.

This clone was detected only once. J is TRBJ1-6 and V is TRBV28, with D tentatively TRBD1 (5 bases). V was pared by 7 bases and J by 2 bases, with 15 bases between. CDR3 size: 16 residues. The V gene's germline CDR1 is MDHEN and CDR2 SYDVKM. The CDR3 sequence: CASNSIGVAYNSPLHF. The CDR3 DNA follows: TGTGCCAGCAACTCTATAGGGGTCGCCTATAATTCACCCCTCCACTTT.

This clone appeared once. The CDR3, as DNA: TGTGCCAGCAGTAAACAGGGGGTCAACGAGCAGTACGTC. This codes for CASSKQGVNEQYV. V and J are TRBV28 and TRBJ2-7; 8 nucleotides align to TRBD1. Losses at the gene ends were 5 bases for V and 5 bases for J; bases not matched to a gene: 5. The CDR3 totals 13 residues. Looked up from germline, CDR1 is MDHEN and CDR2 is SYDVKM.

On this clone: Compared with germline, one end of the junction differs, possibly owing to a read error. The sample holds other DNA sequences that translate to the same CDR3. The chain joins TRBV11-2 to TRBJ1-1; D call uncertain. In germline, CDR1 is SGHAT, CDR2 FQNNGV. The CDR3 has 11 residues. The CDR3: CASSVDTEAFF. CDR3 nucleotides: TGTGCCAGCAGCGTAGACACTGAAGCTTTCTTT.

The CDR3 loop reads CASSSGQSLYNEQFF. CDR3 nucleotide sequence: TGCGCCAGCAGCTCTGGACAAAGCCTTTACAATGAGCAGTTCTTC. The J gene is TRBJ2-1, the V gene TRBV5-1; tentative D call: TRBD1 (5 bases). CDR1 is SGHRS, CDR2 YFSETQ, per germline. CDR3 length equals 15 residues. Between the trimmed V and J ends, which lost 3 bases and 4 bases, there was a span of 14 bases.

The chain uses TRBV6-6 and TRBJ1-1; D gene unclear. The germline CDR1 and CDR2 sequences are MNHNY and SVGAGI (reference sequence). The CDR3 length is 15 residues. Trimming left V 4 bases short and J 1 base short, with 13 bases between. CDR3 coding DNA: TGTGCCAGCAGTTGGGAACGACGGACGAACACTGAAGCTTTCTTT. It translates to CASSWERRTNTEAFF.

The chain couples TRBV3-1 (or the pseudogene TRBV3-2) to TRBJ2-4; D is unresolved. CDR1 LGHDT and CDR2 YNNKEL come from the germline V gene (reference sequence). The CDR3 runs to 15 residues. Trimming removed 2 bases from V and 6 bases from J, with 14 bases in between. CDR3 residues: CASSQLRTVGNIQYF. In DNA, the CDR3 is TGTGCCAGCAGCCAACTCCGGACCGTGGGAAACATTCAGTACTTC.